This TCR beta chain was obtained from a study of human T cells and chemical hapten exposure. Study overall: Upper-back patches of 0.01% DPC were read at 6 days.

MiXCR, applied by TCRdb to the RACE reads, yields one record per CDR3 protein. This sample yields tens of thousands of distinct CDR3 sequences, of which approximately 10% are seen a single time; around 1% belongs to the top ten. Germline loops: CDR1 MDHEN, CDR2 SYDVKM. This CDR3 is 15 amino acids long. V gave up 6 bases and J gave up 3 bases, with 17 bases separating them. This clonotype came up many times. Time point meaning: patch test 3, about 24 weeks after DPC sensitization. Treatment meaning: therapeutic diphenylcyclopropenone sensitization with weekly scalp DPC. Specimen: whole blood, collected in connection with sensitization to the hapten diphenylcyclopropenone (DPC). The source of this sequence is a woman under 40 with alopecia areata. Some clones in this sample may be carry-over from other donors' samples. The V gene is TRBV28, the J gene TRBJ2-5; D unresolved. The CDR3 reads CASSVTGPRKETQYF. CDR3 nucleotides: TGTGCCAGCAGCGTCACCGGACCAAGAAAAGAGACCCAGTACTTC.